This is a list of T cell receptor beta chains from one sample in a study of CD8+ T cells in alopecia areata. Profiling relied on immunoSEQ multiplex PCR, and the TCRdb table lists in-frame clones only, not all of them. The sample gives roughly 110,000 clones, around 50% of which show up once; roughly an eighth is in the top ten. The sequencing here drew on CD8+ T cells sorted from blood, taken at week 24, from a patient treated with tofacitinib. The origin of the receptors is a human donor with alopecia areata. Each CDR3 is given with its conserved first and last residue. The D gene is left open where the match is weak. Not every row has a clone size; where given, it reads once, few, many or a size class.

TRBV29-1	.	.	TRBJ1-1	TGCAGCGTTGAGGGTTCGGGATTGAACACTGAAGCTTTCTTT	CSVEGSGLNTEAFF
TRBV29-1	.	.	TRBJ2-3	TGCAGCGTTGAATTTGAGGGGGCCGTGGCGGGGAAAAGCACAGATACGCAGTATTTT	CSVEFEGAVAGKSTDTQYF
TRBV6-4	few	.	TRBJ1-5	TGTGCCCCCATTACGGGCAATCAGCCCCAGCATTTT	CAPITGNQPQHF
TRBV4-1	.	.	TRBJ2-7	TGCGCCAGCAGCCAAGGGCTAGAAGCCTACGAGCAGTACTTC	CASSQGLEAYEQYF
TRBV4-1	.	.	TRBJ2-4	TGCGCCAGCAGCCACACCCAGGACCCTAGGGAGAACATTCAGTACTTC	CASSHTQDPRENIQYF
TRBV7-9	.	.	TRBJ2-4	TGTGCCAGCAGCTCCGGTGGGGTGAACATTCAGTACTTC	CASSSGGVNIQYF
TRBV13	.	.	TRBJ1-1	TGTGCCAGCAGCTTAGGCCTGACAGCGAACACTGAAGCTTTCTTT	CASSLGLTANTEAFF
TRBV30	.	.	TRBJ2-5	TGTGCCTGGAGTGCGGACACCTTCGAGACCCAGTACTTC	CAWSADTFETQYF
TRBV7-9	.	.	TRBJ2-1	TGTGCCAGCAGCCGGAGAGAAAGCTCCTACAATGAGCAGTTCTTC	CASSRRESSYNEQFF
TRBV29-1	few	.	TRBJ2-1	TGCAGCGTTGAATCCGGTGGGTACAATGAGCAGTTCTTC	CSVESGGYNEQFF
TRBV30	.	.	TRBJ2-2	TGTGCCTGGACCGAGGGGCCGTCGCCGCTGTTTTTT	CAWTEGPSPLFF
TRBV4-3	.	TRBD1	TRBJ1-2	TGCGCCAGCAGCCAAGGTGCCGGAGACAGGGAGGCCCACTATGGCTACACCTTC	CASSQGAGDREAHYGYTF
TRBV11-2	.	.	TRBJ1-1	TGTGCCAGCAGCATCACCCACACTGAAGCTTTCTTT	CASSITHTEAFF
TRBV11-2	.	.	TRBJ2-1	TGTGCCAGCAGCCCCAAGGGGTTGGTCCATCGGCAGTTCTTC	CASSPKGLVHRQFF
TRBV10-3	few	.	TRBJ2-3	TGTGCCATCAGTAGCCCCCCAGATACGCAGTATTTT	CAISSPPDTQYF
TRBV2	.	TRBD2	TRBJ2-3	TGTGCCATACCGGGACTAGCTGCATCAGATACGCAGTATTTT	CAIPGLAASDTQYF
TRBV6-1	.	.	TRBJ2-3	TGTGCCAGCAGTCGGGGGCTAGCGGCCACAGATACGCAGTATTTT	CASSRGLAATDTQYF
TRBV10-2	.	.	TRBJ2-3	TGCGCCAGCAGTGAGAACACAGGGACCACAGATACGCAGTATTTT	CASSENTGTTDTQYF
TRBV27	.	.	TRBJ2-6	TGTGCCAGCAGTTTAACCGGCAACGTCCTGACTTTC	CASSLTGNVLTF
TRBV9	.	.	TRBJ2-1	TGTGCCAGCAGCGTAGCACAGGAGCAGTTCTTC	CASSVAQEQFF
TRBV18	few	.	TRBJ1-1	TGTGCCAGCTCGCCTAGTCTAGCCCCCACTGAAGCTTTCTTT	CASSPSLAPTEAFF
TRBV10-3	.	TRBD2	TRBJ2-1	TGTGCCACAACTAGCGGGGGGGCAAGGAATGAGCAGTTCTTC	CATTSGGARNEQFF
TRBV12-5	few	.	TRBJ2-3	TGTGCTAGTGTTCCGCTGGGAAAAGGGGAGGTAGATACGCAGTATTTT	CASVPLGKGEVDTQYF
TRBV27	.	.	TRBJ2-1	TGTGCCAGCAGTTATTCAGGGGACCCCTACAATGAGCAGTTCTTC	CASSYSGDPYNEQFF
TRBV7-2	few	.	TRBJ2-7	TGTGCCAGCAGCTCACTCGATGGGAGTTCCTACGAGCAGTACTTC	CASSSLDGSSYEQYF
TRBV4-1	few	TRBD1	TRBJ1-6	TGCGCCAGCAGCCAACCTACGACAGGGTTTAATTCACCCCTCCACTTT	CASSQPTTGFNSPLHF
TRBV2	.	.	TRBJ2-5	TGTGCCAGCAGTGAGGGAGGGGGAGAAGTAGAGACCCAGTACTTC	CASSEGGGEVETQYF
TRBV2	once	.	TRBJ2-5	TGTGCCAGCAGTGATGCCCCGTCCATCAGGGAGACCCAGTACTTC	CASSDAPSIRETQYF
TRBV5-1	.	TRBD1	TRBJ1-1	TGCGCCAGCAGCCCACAAGGACAGGGGGCGACTGAAGCTTTCTTT	CASSPQGQGATEAFF
TRBV5-4	.	TRBD1	TRBJ2-5	TGTGCCAGCAGCTGGGACAGGGCAGAGACCCAGTACTTC	CASSWDRAETQYF
TRBV9	.	.	TRBJ1-3	TGTGCCAGCAGCGTAGAAGACGGGCCACTCTCTGGAAACACCATATATTTT	CASSVEDGPLSGNTIYF
TRBV27	.	.	TRBJ1-2	TGTGCCAGCAGTTTACTGTGGGGCGCCGAAAATGGCTACACCTTC	CASSLLWGAENGYTF
TRBV29-1	.	TRBD1	TRBJ2-2	TGCAGCGTTGAAGGAGACAGACAGGGGGCTAGTAATCGGGAGCTGTTTTTT	CSVEGDRQGASNRELFF